What follows are 2 T cell receptor beta chains derived from one specimen sequenced in a study of T cell changes during pregnancy in multiple sclerosis. Assay used: immunoSEQ multiplex PCR; TCRdb lists only in-frame clones, some missing. The sample holds around 110,000 clones; roughly 89% are singletons and the top ten take roughly 1.6%. This sample comprised peripheral blood, obtained before pregnancy. The source of these receptors is a female donor with multiple sclerosis, enrolled in a pregnancy study.

The chain is built from TRBV30 and TRBJ2-5; 8 bases agree with TRBD2. The CDR3 runs 12 residues. Germline values: CDR1 GTSNPN, CDR2 SVGIG (reference sequence). V was clipped by 3 bases and J by 5 bases; unmatched bases: 2. CDR3 residues: CAWSGGGETQYF. CDR3 coding DNA: TGTGCCTGGAGCGGGGGGGGTGAGACCCAGTACTTC.

For the CDR3, the DNA is TGTGCCAGCAGTTTATCGACTGTGAGCTACGAGCAGTACTTC. As protein: CASSLSTVSYEQYF. The chain is built from TRBV28 and TRBJ2-7, with D uncertain. The V end lost 1 base, the J end lost 3 bases, and 10 bases lay between the germline ends. This CDR3 contains 14 residues. CDR1 is MDHEN, CDR2 SYDVKM, per germline.